What follows are 15 T cell receptor beta chains derived from one specimen sequenced in a study of post-analysis software for immune sequencing data. Which antigens these TCRs recognize remains unknown. Study-level findings and limits: Elevated frequency relative to controls characterized several TRBV segments in patients, TRBV5-6, TRBV5-1 and TRBV20-1 among them.

Sequencing libraries made from TCR beta cDNA carried unique molecular identifiers. TCRdb independently ran MiXCR on the PCR reads; one entry per CDR3 protein. The repertoire holds a few hundred thousand distinct CDR3 sequences, with about 39% as singletons. Source material: blood. All receptors derive from a girl aged 2 to 10 with multiple sclerosis.

The chain couples TRBV20-1 to TRBJ1-2, with D perhaps matching TRBD1 (6 bases). Germline V gene lookup returns CDR1 DFQATT and CDR2 SNEGSKA (reference sequence). V gave up 1 base and J gave up 6 bases, with 12 bases separating them. The CDR3 totals 13 residues. The DNA of the CDR3 is TGCAGTGCTAGAGGGGAGGGGGGAGATGGCTACACCTTC. Its protein product is CSARGEGGDGYTF.

The chain has TRBV7-9 and TRBJ2-1; D is perhaps TRBD1 (5 bases). The CDR3 extends over 15 amino acids. The ends were cut back, 4 bases at V and 5 bases at J, with 15 bases in the middle. Germline V lookup: CDR1 SEHNR, CDR2 FQNEAQ (reference sequence). In DNA form, the CDR3 reads TGTGCCAGCAGCTCCCAGGGAACCTTGGACAATGAGCAGTTCTTC. Amino acids: CASSSQGTLDNEQFF.

The genes are TRBV7-2 and TRBJ2-4; 13 bases match TRBD2. The length of the CDR3 is 16 residues. Germline values: CDR1 SGHTA, CDR2 FQGNSA. The V and J ends lost 9 bases and 7 bases, in that order; junction bases with no gene match: 12. This CDR3 is CASSASGTSGINIQYF. The CDR3, as DNA: TGTGCCAGTAGCGCATCCGGGACTAGCGGGATCAACATTCAGTACTTC.

The chain combines TRBV6-6 with TRBJ2-1; no clear D. CDR1 MNHNY and CDR2 SVGAGI come from the germline V gene (reference sequence). V was cut by 4 bases and J by 5 bases, with 6 bases left in between. CDR3 length equals 12 residues. CDR3 nucleotide sequence: TGTGCCAGCAGTTGGGCCCACAATGAGCAGTTCTTC. Its protein product is CASSWAHNEQFF.

This chain connects TRBV30 to TRBJ2-1; D might be TRBD2 (5 bases). CDR3 size: 14 residues. The V gene's germline CDR1 is GTSNPN and CDR2 SVGIG (reference sequence). Trimming stripped 8 bases from V and 2 bases from J, with 16 bases between. The CDR3, as DNA: TGTGCCCAGGTCCAGACTAACACCTACAATGAGCAGTTCTTC. It yields the protein CAQVQTNTYNEQFF.

This chain joins TRBV29-1 and TRBJ2-3; tentatively, D is TRBD1 (7 bases). V lost 5 bases to trimming and J lost 1 base, with 16 bases between them. CDR3 length equals 15 residues. Germline lookup yields CDR1 SQVTM and CDR2 ANQGSEA. The CDR3 spells CSVKGQGGGTDTQYF. CDR3 in DNA: TGCAGCGTTAAAGGGCAGGGGGGTGGCACAGATACGCAGTATTTT.

Here the CDR3 reads CASSYPRSYEQYF. For the CDR3, the DNA is TGTGCCAGCAGTTACCCCAGGTCCTACGAGCAGTACTTC. The V call is TRBV6-6, the J call TRBJ2-7; no clear D gene. The CDR3 is 13 residues long. Germline V gene sequence: CDR1 MNHNY, CDR2 SVGAGI (reference sequence). The V end was cut by 2 bases, the J end by 1 base, with 6 bases between.

The CDR3 sequence is CASSAGQLTDTQYF. The CDR3 coding sequence is TGTGCCAGCAGCGCGGGACAGCTCACAGATACGCAGTATTTT. The rearrangement joins TRBV28 to TRBJ2-3, with a possible D match to TRBD1 (7 bases). This CDR3 spans 14 amino acids. In germline, CDR1 is MDHEN, CDR2 SYDVKM. Trimming shortened V by 6 bases and J by 2 bases, and 12 bases separated the two germline ends.

The chain joins TRBV12-3 or TRBV12-4 to TRBJ1-5, with TRBD1 as a possible D gene (5 bases). This CDR3 has 13 amino acids. Between the trimmed V and J ends, which lost 7 bases and 6 bases, there was a span of 13 bases. The CDR3 reads CASKVGGGQPQHF. CDR3 DNA: TGTGCCAGCAAGGTCGGGGGGGGTCAGCCCCAGCATTTT.

The rearrangement uses TRBV29-1 and TRBJ2-1, with D possibly TRBD2 on 6 matching bases. Germline assignment: CDR1 SQVTM and CDR2 ANQGSEA. V was clipped by 4 bases and J by 3 bases, with 13 bases between them. The CDR3 has 14 amino acids. CDR3 in amino acids: CSVVPRDHYNEQFF. In DNA form, the CDR3 reads TGCAGCGTTGTCCCGCGGGACCACTACAATGAGCAGTTCTTC.

V gene TRBV7-8 combines with J gene TRBJ1-5; D is unresolved. Germline V gene lookup returns CDR1 SGHVS and CDR2 FQNEAQ. CDR3 size: 18 residues. Trimming pared 1 base from V and 0 bases from J, leaving 16 bases between. The DNA for the CDR3 is TGTGCCAGCAGCTTAGGGCCGGGAGGTCGATATAGCAATCAGCCCCAGCATTTT. Its protein is CASSLGPGGRYSNQPQHF.

The chain employs TRBV7-3 and TRBJ2-6; no clear D. The CDR3 runs 15 residues. V was shortened by 5 bases and J by 2 bases, with 10 bases between the two germline ends. The germline V gene encodes CDR1 SGHTA and CDR2 FQGTGA. The chain's CDR3 is CASSQNPPGANVLTF. CDR3 DNA sequence: TGTGCCAGCAGCCAAAATCCCCCTGGGGCCAACGTCCTGACTTTC. Filled out from reference TRBV7-3 and TRBJ2-6, the complete variable domain reads GAGVSQTPSNKVTEKGKYVELRCDPISGHTALYWYRQSLGQGPEFLIYFQGTGAADDSGLPNDRFFAVRPEGSVSTLKIQRTERGDSAVYLCASSQNPPGANVLTFGAGSRLTVL.

This clonotype has more than one count but fewer than ten. The rearrangement uses TRBV20-1 and TRBJ1-2, with D unresolved. Germline V gives CDR1 DFQATT, CDR2 SNEGSKA (reference sequence). The CDR3 runs to 14 residues. Trimming cost V 3 bases and J 4 bases, with 15 bases left between them. The CDR3 nucleotides read TGCAGTGCTAGTATCGCAGTCCATGGCTATGGCTACACCTTC. The encoded protein is CSASIAVHGYGYTF.

The V gene is TRBV12-3 or TRBV12-4, the J gene TRBJ1-5; 8 bases map to TRBD1. The CDR3 is made up of 18 amino acids. The junction had 15 bases not matched to a gene; V was cut back by 5 bases and J by 3 bases. The CDR3 DNA follows: TGTGCCAGCAGTAACCACGACAGGGGCCGCCCCTCCAATCAGCCCCAGCATTTT. The encoded protein is CASSNHDRGRPSNQPQHF.

Of note for this clonotype: One end of the junction varies from germline; a read error may be responsible. The gene calls are TRBV27 and TRBJ1-1; maybe TRBD1 (6 bases). Germline V gene data show CDR1 as MNHEY and CDR2 as SMNVEV (reference sequence). This CDR3 has 13 residues. CDR3 loop: CVSSFEQGMVAFF. The CDR3 DNA is TGTGTCAGCAGTTTCGAACAGGGCATGGTAGCTTTCTTT.